This TCR beta chain stems from a study of cytomegalovirus exposure and HLA in healthy donors. Study results and limitations: Among TCR beta chains, those listed as cytomegalovirus-associated numbered 164. Most TCR sequences were uncommon, yet certain public TCRs appeared in many donors. A subsequent analysis found that TCR clusters from the first cohort also tended to co-occur in the roughly 120 validation repertoires, with about 94% of cluster scores above 0.

With 10 bases clipped from V and 3 bases from J, the junction kept 3 bases outside the gene matches. The CDR3 covers 13 residues. CDR1 LNHDA and CDR2 SQIVND come from the germline V gene (reference sequence). The method was immunoSEQ multiplex PCR; TCRdb's version includes in-frame clones alone and lacks a portion of them. Among about 140,000 clones listed, roughly 90% were seen once. As for this clone: No antigen is known for it.

The sample consisted of PBMCs. The origin of this receptor is a man between 18 and 35 years old in good health and CMV-seronegative. The chain is built from TRBV19 and TRBJ2-3; 11 nucleotides line up with TRBD2. The CDR3 nucleotides are TGTGCCATTCGACTAGCGGGAACAGATACGCAGTATTTT. This translates into CAIRLAGTDTQYF. The full variable domain, with the rest looked up from reference TRBV19 and TRBJ2-3, is DGGITQSPKYLFRKEGQNVTLSCEQNLNHDAMYWYRQDPGQGLRLIYYSQIVNDFQKGDIAEGYSVSREKKESFPLTVTSAQKNPTAFYLCAIRLAGTDTQYFGPGTRLTVL.